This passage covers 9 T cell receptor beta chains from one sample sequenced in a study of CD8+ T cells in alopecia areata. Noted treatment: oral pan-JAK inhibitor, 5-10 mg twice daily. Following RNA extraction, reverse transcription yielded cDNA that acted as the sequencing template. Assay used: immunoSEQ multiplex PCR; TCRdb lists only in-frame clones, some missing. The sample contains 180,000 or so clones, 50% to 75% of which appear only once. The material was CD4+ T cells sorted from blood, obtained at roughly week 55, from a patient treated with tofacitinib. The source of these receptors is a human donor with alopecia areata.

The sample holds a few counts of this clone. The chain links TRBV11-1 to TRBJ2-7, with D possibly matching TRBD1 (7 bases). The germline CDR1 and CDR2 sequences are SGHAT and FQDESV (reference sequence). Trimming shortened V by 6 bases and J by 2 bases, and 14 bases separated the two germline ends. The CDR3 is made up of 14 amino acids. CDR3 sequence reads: CASRGGTATYEQYF. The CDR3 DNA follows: TGTGCCAGCAGGGGCGGGACAGCTACCTACGAGCAGTACTTC. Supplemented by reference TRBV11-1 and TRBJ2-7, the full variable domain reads EAEVAQSPRYKITEKSQAVAFWCDPISGHATLYWYRQILGQGPELLVQFQDESVVDDSQLPKDRFSAERLKGVDSTLKIQPAELGDSAMYLCASRGGTATYEQYFGPGTRLTVT.

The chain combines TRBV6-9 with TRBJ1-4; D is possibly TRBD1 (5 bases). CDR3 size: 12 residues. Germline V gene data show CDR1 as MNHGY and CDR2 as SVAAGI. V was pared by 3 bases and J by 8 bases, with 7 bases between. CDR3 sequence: CASSYREEKLFF. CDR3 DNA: TGTGCCAGCAGTTACAGGGAGGAAAAACTGTTTTTT.

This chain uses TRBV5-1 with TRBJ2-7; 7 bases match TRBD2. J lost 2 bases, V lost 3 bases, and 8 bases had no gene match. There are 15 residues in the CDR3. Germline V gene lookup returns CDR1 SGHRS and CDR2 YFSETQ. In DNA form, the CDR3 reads TGCGCCAGCAGCTCAGGACTAGTCCCCACCTACGAGCAGTACTTC. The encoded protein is CASSSGLVPTYEQYF.

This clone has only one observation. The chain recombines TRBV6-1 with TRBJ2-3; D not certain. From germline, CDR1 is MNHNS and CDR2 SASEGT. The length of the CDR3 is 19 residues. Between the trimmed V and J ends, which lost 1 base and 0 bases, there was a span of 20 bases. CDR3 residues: CASSEVSSARSTSTDTQYF. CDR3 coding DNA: TGTGCCAGCAGTGAAGTGTCGTCAGCGCGGTCGACTAGCACAGATACGCAGTATTTT.

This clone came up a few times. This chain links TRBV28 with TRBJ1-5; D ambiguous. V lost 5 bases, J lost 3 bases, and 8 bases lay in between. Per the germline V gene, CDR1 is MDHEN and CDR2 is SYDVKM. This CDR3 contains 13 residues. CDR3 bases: TGTGCCAGCAGTACTACAGTCAATCAGCCCCAGCATTTT. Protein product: CASSTTVNQPQHF.

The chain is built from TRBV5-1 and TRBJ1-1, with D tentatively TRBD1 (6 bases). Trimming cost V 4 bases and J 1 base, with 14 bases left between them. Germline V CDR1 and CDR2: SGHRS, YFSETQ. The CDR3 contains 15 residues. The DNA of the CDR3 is TGCGCCAGCAGCCACCCCGGGGGCCCGAACACTGAAGCTTTCTTT. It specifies CASSHPGGPNTEAFF.

This CDR3 reads CASSRTSTDTQYF. The CDR3 DNA reads TGTGCCAGCTCACGAACCAGCACAGATACGCAGTATTTT. This chain connects TRBV18 to TRBJ2-3; D gene ambiguous. Germline V gene sequence: CDR1 KGHSH, CDR2 LQKENI. The CDR3 spans 13 residues. The germline V and J ends were trimmed by 4 bases and 0 bases, with 5 bases remaining between them.

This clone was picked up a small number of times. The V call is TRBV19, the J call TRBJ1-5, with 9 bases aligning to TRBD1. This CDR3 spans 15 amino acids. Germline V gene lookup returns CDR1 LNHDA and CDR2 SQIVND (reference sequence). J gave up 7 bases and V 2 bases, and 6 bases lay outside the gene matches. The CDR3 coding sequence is TGTGCCAGTAGTATACACCGGGACAGGGAGCAGCCCCAGCATTTT. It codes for CASSIHRDREQPQHF.

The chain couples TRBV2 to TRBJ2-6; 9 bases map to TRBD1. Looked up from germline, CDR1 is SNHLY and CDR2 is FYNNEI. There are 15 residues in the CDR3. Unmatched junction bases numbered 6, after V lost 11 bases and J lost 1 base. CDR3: CAGGQGQSGANVLTF. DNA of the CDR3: TGTGCCGGGGGACAGGGACAGTCTGGGGCCAACGTCCTGACTTTC.